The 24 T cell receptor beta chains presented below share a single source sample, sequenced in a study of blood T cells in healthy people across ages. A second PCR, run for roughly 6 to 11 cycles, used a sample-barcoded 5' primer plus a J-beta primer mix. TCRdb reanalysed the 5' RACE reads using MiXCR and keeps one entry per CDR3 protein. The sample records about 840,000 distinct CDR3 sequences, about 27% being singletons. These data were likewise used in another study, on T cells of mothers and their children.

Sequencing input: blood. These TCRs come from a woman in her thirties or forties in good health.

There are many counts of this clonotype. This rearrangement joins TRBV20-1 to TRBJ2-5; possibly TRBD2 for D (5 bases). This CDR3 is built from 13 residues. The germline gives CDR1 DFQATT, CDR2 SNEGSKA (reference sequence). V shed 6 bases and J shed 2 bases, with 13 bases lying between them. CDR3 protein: CSASGWQQETQYF. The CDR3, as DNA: TGCAGTGCGAGCGGTTGGCAGCAAGAGACCCAGTACTTC.

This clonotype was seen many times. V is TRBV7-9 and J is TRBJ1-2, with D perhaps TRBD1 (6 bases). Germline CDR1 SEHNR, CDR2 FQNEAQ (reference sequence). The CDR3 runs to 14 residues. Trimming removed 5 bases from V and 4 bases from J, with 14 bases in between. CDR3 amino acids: CASSRTGYFYGYTF. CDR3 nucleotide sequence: TGTGCCAGCAGCCGCACAGGGTATTTCTATGGCTACACCTTC.

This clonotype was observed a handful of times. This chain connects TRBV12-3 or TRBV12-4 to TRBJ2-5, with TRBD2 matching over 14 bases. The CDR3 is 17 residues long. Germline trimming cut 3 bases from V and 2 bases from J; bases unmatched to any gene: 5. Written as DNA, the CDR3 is TGTGCCAGCAGTTTCCTGGGACTAGCGGGGGAACAAGAGACCCAGTACTTC. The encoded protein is CASSFLGLAGEQETQYF.

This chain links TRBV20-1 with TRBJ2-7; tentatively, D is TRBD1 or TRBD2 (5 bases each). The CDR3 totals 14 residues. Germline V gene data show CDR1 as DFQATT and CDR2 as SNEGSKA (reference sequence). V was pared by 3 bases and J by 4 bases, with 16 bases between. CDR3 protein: CSARRPGEGYEQYF. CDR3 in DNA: TGCAGTGCTAGGCGGCCAGGCGAGGGGTACGAGCAGTACTTC.

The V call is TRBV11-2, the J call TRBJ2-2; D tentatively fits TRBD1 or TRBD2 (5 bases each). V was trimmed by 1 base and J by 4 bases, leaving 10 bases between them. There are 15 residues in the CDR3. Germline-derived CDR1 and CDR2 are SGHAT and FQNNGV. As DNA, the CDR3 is TGTGCCAGCAGCTTAGGGTTGAGGGGCACCGGGGAGCTGTTTTTT. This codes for CASSLGLRGTGELFF.

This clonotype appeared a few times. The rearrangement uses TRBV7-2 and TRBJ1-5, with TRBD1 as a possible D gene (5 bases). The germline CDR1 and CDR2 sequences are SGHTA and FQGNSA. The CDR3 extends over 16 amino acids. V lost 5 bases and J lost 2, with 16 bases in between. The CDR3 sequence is CASSPHGGVGNQPQHF. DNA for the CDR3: TGTGCCAGCAGCCCCCACGGGGGTGTGGGCAATCAGCCCCAGCATTTT. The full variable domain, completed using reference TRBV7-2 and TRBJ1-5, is GAGVSQSPSNKVTEKGKDVELRCDPISGHTALYWYRQSLGQGLEFLIYFQGNSAPDKSGLPSDRFSAERTGGSVSTLTIQRTQQEDSAVYLCASSPHGGVGNQPQHFGDGTRLSIL.

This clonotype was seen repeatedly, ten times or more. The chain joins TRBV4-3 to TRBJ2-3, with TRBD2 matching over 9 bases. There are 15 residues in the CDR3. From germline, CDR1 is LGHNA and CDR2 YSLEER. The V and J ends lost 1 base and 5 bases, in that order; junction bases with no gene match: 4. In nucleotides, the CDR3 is TGCGCCAGCAGCCAAGGAGCGGGGGGCATAGATACGCAGTATTTT. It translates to CASSQGAGGIDTQYF.

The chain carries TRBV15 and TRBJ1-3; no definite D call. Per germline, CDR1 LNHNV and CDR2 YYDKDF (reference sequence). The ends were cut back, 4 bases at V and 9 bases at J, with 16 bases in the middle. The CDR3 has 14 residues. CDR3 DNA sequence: TGTGCCACCAGCACAGTGGGGAGTATAGGCACCATATATTTT. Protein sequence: CATSTVGSIGTIYF.

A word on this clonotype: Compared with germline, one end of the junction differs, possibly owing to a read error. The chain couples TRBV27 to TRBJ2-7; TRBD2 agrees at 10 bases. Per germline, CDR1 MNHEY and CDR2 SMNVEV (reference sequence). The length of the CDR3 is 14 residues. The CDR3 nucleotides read TGTGCCAGCAGATTATCACTAGCGGGGTGGGGGCAGTACTTC. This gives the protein CASRLSLAGWGQYF.

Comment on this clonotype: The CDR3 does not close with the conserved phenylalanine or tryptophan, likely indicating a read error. The CDR3 is CASSLMISTDTQYL. The DNA of the CDR3 is TGTGCCAGCAGCTTGATGATTAGCACAGATACGCAGTATCTT. The V call is TRBV12-3 or TRBV12-4, the J call TRBJ2-3; D is unclear. CDR3 length equals 14 residues. V shed 6 bases and J shed 0 bases, with 10 bases lying between them.

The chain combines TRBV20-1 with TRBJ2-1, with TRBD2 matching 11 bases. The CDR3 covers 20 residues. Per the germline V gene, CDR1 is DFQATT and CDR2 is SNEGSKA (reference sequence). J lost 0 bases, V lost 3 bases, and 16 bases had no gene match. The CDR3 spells CSASLRRTSGWGSSYNEQFF. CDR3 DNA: TGCAGTGCTAGTCTACGACGGACTAGCGGGTGGGGGAGCTCCTACAATGAGCAGTTCTTC.

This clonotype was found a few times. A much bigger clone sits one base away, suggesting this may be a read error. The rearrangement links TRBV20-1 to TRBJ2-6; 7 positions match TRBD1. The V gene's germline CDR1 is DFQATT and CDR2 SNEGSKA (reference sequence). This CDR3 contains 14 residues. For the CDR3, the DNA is TGCAGTGCTGAAGGGACAGTTGGGGCCGACGTCCTGACTTTC. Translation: CSAEGTVGADVLTF.

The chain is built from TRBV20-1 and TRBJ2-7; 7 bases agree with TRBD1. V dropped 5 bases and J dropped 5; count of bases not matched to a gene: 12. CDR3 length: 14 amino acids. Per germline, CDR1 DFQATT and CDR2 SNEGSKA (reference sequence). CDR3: CSAARGGVDDEQYF. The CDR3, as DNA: TGCAGTGCTGCTCGAGGGGGCGTTGACGACGAGCAGTACTTC.

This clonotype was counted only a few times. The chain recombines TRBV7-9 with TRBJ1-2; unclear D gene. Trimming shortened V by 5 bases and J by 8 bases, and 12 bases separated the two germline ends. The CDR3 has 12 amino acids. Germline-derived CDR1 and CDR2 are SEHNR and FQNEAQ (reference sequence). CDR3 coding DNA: TGTGCCAGCAGCCAATGGTTATTAGGCTACACCTTC. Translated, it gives CASSQWLLGYTF. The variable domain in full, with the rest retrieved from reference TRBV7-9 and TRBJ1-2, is DTGVSQNPRHKITKRGQNVTFRCDPISEHNRLYWYRQTLGQGPEFLTYFQNEAQLEKSRLLSDRFSAERPKGSFSTLEIQRTEQGDSAMYLCASSQWLLGYTFGSGTRLTVV.

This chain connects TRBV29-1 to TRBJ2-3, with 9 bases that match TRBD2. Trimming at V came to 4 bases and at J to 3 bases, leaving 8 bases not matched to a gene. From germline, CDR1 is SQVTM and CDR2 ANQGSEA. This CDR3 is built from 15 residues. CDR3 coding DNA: TGCAGCGTTGCCGGAGCTAGCGGGGCTACAGATACGCAGTATTTT. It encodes CSVAGASGATDTQYF.

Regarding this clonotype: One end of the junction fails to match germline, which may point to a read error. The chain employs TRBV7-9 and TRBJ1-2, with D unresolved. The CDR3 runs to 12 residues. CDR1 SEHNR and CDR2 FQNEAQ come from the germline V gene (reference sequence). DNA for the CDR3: TGTGCCTGCAGCCAGACGGACTATGGCTACACCTTC. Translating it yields CACSQTDYGYTF.

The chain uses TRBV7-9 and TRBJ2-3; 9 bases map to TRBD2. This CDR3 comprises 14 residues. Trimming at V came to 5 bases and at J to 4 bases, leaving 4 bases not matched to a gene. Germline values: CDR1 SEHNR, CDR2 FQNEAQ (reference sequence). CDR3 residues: CASSRSGGSDTQYF. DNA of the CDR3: TGTGCCAGCAGCCGTAGCGGGGGTTCAGATACGCAGTATTTT.

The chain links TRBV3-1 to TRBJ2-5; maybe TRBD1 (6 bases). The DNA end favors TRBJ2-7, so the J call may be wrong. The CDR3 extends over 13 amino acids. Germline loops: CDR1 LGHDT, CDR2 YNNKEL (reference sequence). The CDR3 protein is CASSQTGQYEQYF. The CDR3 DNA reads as TGTGCCAGCAGCCAGACAGGACAGTACGAGCAGTACTTC.

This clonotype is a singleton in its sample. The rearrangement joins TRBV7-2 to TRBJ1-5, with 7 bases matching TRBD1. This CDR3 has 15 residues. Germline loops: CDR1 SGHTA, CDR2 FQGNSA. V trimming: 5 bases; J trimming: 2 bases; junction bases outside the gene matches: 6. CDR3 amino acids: CASSADRAGNQPQHF. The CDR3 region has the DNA TGTGCCAGCAGCGCCGACAGGGCGGGCAATCAGCCCCAGCATTTT.

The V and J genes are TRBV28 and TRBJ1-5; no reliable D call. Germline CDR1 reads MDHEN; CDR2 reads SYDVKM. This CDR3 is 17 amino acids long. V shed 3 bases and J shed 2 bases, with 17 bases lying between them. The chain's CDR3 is CASSLVGSSVGNQPQHF. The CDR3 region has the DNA TGTGCCAGCAGTTTGGTGGGGTCTAGTGTGGGCAATCAGCCCCAGCATTTT.

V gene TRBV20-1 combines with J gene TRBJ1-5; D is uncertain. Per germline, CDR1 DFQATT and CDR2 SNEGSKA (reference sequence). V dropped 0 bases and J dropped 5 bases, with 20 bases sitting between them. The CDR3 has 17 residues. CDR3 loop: CSARDKIIRTRDQPQHF. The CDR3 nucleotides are TGCAGTGCTAGAGACAAGATAATTCGGACTCGTGATCAGCCCCAGCATTTT.

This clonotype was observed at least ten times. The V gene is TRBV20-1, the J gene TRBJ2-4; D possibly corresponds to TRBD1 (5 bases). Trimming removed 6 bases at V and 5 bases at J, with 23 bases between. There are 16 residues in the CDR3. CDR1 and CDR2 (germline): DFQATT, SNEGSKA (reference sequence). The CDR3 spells CSATALGSQVENIQYF. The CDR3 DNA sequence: TGCAGTGCGACAGCCCTCGGAAGCCAAGTCGAAAACATTCAGTACTTC.

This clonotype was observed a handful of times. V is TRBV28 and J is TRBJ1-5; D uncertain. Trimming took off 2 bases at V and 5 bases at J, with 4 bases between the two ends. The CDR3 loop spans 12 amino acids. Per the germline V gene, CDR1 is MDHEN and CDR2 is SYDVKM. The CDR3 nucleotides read TGTGCCAGCAGTTTAGTGGATCAGCCCCAGCATTTT. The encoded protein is CASSLVDQPQHF.

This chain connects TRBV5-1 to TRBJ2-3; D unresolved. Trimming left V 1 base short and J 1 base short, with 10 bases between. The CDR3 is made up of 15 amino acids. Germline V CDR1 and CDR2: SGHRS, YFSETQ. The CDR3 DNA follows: TGCGCCAGCAGCTTGAATGGAGAACGCACAGATACGCAGTATTTT. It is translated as CASSLNGERTDTQYF.